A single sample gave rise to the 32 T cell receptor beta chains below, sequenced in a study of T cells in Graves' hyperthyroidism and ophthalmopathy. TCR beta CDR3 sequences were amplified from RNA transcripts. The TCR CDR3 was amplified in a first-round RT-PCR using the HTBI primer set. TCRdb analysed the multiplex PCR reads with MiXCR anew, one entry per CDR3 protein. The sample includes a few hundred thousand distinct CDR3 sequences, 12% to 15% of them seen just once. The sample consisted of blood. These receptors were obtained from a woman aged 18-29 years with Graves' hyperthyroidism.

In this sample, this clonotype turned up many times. The CDR3 bases are TGTGCCAGCAGTGAAGCGCTCAGAGGACTAGCGGGTAACTACGAGCAGTACTTC. Encoded protein: CASSEALRGLAGNYEQYF. The genes are TRBV2 and TRBJ2-7; 11 nucleotides match TRBD2. Germline CDR1 and CDR2: SNHLY and FYNNEI. This CDR3 is built from 18 residues. V trimming: 0 bases; J trimming: 3 bases; junction bases outside the gene matches: 10.

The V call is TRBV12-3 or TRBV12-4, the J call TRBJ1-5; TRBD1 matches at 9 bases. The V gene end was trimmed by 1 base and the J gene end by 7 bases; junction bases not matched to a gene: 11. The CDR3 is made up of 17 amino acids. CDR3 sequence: CASSLVGSGQGAQPQHF. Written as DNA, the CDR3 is TGTGCCAGCAGTTTAGTAGGCTCGGGACAGGGTGCCCAGCCCCAGCATTTT.

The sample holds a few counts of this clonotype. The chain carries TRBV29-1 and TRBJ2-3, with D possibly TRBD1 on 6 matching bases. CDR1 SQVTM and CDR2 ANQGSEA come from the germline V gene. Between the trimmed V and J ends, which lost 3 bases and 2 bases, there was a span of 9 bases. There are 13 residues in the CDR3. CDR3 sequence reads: CSVDGQHTDTQYF. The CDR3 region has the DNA TGCAGCGTTGACGGACAGCACACAGATACGCAGTATTTT.

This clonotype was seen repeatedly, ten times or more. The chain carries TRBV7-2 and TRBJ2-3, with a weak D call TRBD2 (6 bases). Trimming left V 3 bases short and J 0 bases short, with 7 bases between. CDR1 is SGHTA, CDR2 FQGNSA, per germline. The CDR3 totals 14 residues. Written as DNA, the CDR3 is TGTGCCAGCAGCTTTGGGGGGAGCACAGATACGCAGTATTTT. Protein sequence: CASSFGGSTDTQYF.

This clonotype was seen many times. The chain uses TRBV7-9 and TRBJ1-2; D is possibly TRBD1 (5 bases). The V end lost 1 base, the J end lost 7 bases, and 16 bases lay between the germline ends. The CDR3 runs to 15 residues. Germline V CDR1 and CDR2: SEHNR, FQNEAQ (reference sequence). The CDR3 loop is CASSLGPGTAFGYTF. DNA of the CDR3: TGTGCCAGCAGCTTAGGACCCGGGACCGCGTTTGGCTACACCTTC.

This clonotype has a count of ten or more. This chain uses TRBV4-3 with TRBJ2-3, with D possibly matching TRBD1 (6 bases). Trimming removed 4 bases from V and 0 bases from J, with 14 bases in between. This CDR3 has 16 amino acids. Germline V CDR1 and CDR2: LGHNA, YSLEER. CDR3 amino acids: CASSRETGHSTDTQYF. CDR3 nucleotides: TGCGCCAGCAGCCGAGAGACAGGTCATAGCACAGATACGCAGTATTTT.

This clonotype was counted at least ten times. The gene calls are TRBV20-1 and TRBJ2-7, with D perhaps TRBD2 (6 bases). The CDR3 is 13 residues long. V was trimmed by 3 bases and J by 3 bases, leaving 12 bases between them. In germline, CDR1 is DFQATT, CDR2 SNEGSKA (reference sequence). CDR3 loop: CSARAGRDYEQYF. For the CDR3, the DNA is TGCAGTGCTAGGGCGGGACGGGACTACGAGCAGTACTTC.

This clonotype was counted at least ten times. In DNA, the CDR3 is TGTGCCAGCAGCCCCGGACTAGCGGGAGTGGATGAGCAGTTCTTC. Its translation: CASSPGLAGVDEQFF. This rearrangement joins TRBV3-1 to TRBJ2-1; TRBD2 agrees at 13 bases. Trimming took 4 bases from V and 8 from J; bases not matched to a gene: 5. This CDR3 has 15 amino acids. The germline V gene has CDR1 LGHDT and CDR2 YNNKEL (reference sequence).

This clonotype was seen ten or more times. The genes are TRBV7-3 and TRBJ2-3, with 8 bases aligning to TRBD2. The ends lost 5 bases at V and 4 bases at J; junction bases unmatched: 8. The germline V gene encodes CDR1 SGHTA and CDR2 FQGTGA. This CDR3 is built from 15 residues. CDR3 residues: CASSPSSGSADTQYF. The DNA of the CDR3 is TGTGCCAGCAGCCCCTCAAGCGGGAGCGCAGATACGCAGTATTTT.

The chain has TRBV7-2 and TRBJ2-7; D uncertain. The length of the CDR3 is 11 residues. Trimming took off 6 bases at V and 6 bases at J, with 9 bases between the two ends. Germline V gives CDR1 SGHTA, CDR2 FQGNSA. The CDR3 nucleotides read TGTGCCAGCAGGGGATCGTTCGAGCAGTACTTC. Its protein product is CASRGSFEQYF. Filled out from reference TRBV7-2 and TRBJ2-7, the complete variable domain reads GAGVSQSPSNKVTEKGKDVELRCDPISGHTALYWYRQSLGQGLEFLIYFQGNSAPDKSGLPSDRFSAERTGGSVSTLTIQRTQQEDSAVYLCASRGSFEQYFGPGTRLTVT.

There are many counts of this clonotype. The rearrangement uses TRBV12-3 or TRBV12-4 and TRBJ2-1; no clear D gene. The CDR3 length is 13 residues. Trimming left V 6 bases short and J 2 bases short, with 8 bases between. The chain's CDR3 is CASRQSPYNEQFF. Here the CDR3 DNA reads TGTGCCAGCAGACAGAGTCCCTACAATGAGCAGTTCTTC.

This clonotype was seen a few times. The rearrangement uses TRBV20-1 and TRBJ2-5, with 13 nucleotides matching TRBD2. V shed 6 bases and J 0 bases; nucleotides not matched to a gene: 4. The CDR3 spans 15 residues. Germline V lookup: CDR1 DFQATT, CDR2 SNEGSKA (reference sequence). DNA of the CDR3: TGCAGTGCCCGGACTAGCGGGAGTTACCAAGAGACCCAGTACTTC. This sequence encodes CSARTSGSYQETQYF.

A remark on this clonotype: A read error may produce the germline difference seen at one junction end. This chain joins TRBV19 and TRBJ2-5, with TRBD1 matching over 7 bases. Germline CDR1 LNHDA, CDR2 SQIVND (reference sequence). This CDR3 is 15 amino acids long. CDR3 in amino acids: CACSPRDSPLETQYF. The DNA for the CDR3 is TGTGCCTGTAGTCCAAGGGACAGTCCGTTGGAGACCCAGTACTTC.

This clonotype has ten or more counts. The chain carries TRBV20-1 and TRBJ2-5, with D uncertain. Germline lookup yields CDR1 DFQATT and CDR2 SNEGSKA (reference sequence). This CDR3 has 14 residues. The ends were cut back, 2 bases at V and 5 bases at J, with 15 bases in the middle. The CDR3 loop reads CSARPGGAGETQYF. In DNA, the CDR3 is TGCAGTGCTAGACCCGGCGGAGCTGGGGAGACCCAGTACTTC.

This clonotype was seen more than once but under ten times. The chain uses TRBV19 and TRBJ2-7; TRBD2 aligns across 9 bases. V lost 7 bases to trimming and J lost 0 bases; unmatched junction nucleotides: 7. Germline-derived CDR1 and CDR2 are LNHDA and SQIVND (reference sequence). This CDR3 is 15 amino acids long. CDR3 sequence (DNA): TGTGCCAGTAAGAAGGGTAGCGGGAGCTCCTACGAGCAGTACTTC. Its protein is CASKKGSGSSYEQYF.

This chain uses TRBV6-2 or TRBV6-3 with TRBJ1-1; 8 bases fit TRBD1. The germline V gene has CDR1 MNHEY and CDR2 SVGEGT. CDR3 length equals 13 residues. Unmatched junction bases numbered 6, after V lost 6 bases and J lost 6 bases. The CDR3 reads CASRAGGLAEAFF. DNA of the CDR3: TGTGCCAGCAGAGCAGGGGGCCTCGCTGAAGCTTTCTTT.

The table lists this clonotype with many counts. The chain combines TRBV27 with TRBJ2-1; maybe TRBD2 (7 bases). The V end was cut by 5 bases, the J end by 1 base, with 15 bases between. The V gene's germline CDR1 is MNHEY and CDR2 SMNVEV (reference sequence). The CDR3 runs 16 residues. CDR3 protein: CASSDRGGASYNEQFF. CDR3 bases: TGTGCCAGCAGTGACCGCGGGGGCGCGTCCTACAATGAGCAGTTCTTC.

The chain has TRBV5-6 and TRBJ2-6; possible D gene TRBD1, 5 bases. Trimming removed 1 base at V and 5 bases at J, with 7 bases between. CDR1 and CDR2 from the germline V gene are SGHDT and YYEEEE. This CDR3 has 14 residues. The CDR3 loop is CASSLQGRANVLTF. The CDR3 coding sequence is TGTGCCAGCAGCTTGCAGGGTAGGGCCAACGTCCTGACTTTC.

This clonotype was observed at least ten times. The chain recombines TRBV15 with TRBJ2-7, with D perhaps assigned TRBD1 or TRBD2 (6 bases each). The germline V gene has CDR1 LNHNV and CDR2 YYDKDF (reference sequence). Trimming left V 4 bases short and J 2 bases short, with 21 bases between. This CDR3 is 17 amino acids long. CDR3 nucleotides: TGTGCCACCAGCACCCCCGTGAAGGGGGAGGCAACCTACGAGCAGTACTTC. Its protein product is CATSTPVKGEATYEQYF. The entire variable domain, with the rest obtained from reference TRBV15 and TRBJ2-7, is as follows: DAMVIQNPRYQVTQFGKPVTLSCSQTLNHNVMYWYQQKSSQAPKLLFHYYDKDFNNEADTPDNFQSRRPNTSFCFLDIRSPGLGDTAMYLCATSTPVKGEATYEQYFGPGTRLTVT.

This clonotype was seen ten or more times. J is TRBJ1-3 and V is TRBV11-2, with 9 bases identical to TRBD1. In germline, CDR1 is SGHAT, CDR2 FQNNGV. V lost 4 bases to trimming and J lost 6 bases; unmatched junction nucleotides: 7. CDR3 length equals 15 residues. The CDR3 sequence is CASSSPRTGENTIYF. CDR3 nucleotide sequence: TGTGCCAGCAGCTCCCCCCGGACAGGGGAAAACACCATATATTTT.

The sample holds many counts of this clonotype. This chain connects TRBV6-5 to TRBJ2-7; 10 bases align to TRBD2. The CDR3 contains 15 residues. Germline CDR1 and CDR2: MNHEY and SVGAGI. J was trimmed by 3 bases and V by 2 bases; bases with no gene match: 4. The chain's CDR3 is CASSYVSGRNYEQYF. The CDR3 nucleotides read TGTGCCAGCAGTTACGTTAGCGGGAGGAACTACGAGCAGTACTTC.

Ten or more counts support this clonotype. CDR3 DNA: TGCAGTGCTTCACTAGCGGAGGGGGGAGAGACCCAGTACTTC. Its translation: CSASLAEGGETQYF. The chain is built from TRBV20-1 and TRBJ2-5, with 8 bases matching TRBD2. Losses at the gene ends were 5 bases for V and 4 bases for J; bases not matched to a gene: 9. Looked up from germline, CDR1 is DFQATT and CDR2 is SNEGSKA (reference sequence). The CDR3 length is 14 residues.

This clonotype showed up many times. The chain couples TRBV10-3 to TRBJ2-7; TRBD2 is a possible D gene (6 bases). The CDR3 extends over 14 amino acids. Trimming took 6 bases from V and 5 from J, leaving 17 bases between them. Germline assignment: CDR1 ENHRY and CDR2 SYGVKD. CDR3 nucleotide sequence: TGTGCCATCAGCGCGACTAGGCCGGTGGACGAGCAGTACTTC. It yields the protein CAISATRPVDEQYF.

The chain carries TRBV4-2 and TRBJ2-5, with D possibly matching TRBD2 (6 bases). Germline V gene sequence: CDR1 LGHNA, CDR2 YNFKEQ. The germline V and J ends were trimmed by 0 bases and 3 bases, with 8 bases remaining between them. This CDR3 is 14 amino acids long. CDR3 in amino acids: CASSQDLAKETQYF. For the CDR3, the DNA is TGTGCCAGCAGCCAAGATCTAGCGAAAGAGACCCAGTACTTC.

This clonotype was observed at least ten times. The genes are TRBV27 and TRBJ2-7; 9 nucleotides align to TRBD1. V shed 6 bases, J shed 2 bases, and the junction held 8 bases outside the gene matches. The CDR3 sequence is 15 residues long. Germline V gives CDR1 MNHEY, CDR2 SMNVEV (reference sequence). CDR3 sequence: CASRGRGQGPYEQYF. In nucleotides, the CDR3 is TGTGCCAGCAGAGGGAGAGGACAGGGGCCCTACGAGCAGTACTTC.

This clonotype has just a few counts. The CDR3 DNA reads as TGTGCCAGCAGTGCGGACAGAGCTGCAACTAATGAAAAACTGTTTTTT. Translation: CASSADRAATNEKLFF. The chain links TRBV6-1 to TRBJ1-4; possible D gene TRBD1, 6 bases. The germline V and J ends were trimmed by 4 bases and 0 bases, with 12 bases remaining between them. Germline V CDR1 and CDR2: MNHNS, SASEGT. The CDR3 sequence is 16 residues long.

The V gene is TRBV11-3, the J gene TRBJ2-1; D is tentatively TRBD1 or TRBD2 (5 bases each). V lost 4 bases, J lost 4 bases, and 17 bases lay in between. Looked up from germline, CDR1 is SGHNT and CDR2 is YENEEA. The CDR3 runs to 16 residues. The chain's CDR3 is CASSSWDQEGYNEQFF. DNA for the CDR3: TGTGCCAGCAGCTCGTGGGACCAAGAGGGTTACAATGAGCAGTTCTTC.

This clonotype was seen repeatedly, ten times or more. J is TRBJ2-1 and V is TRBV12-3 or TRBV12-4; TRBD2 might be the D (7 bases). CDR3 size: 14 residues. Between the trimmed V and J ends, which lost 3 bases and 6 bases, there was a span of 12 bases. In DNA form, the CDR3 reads TGTGCCAGCAGTTTGGGCGGGGGCACCAATGAGCAGTTCTTC. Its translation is CASSLGGGTNEQFF.

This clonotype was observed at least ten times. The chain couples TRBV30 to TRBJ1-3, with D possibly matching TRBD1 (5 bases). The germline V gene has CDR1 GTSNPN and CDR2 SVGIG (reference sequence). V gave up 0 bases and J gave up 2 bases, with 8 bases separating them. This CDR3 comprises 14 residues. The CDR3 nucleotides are TGTGCCTGGAGTGTACAGGATGCTGGAAACACCATATATTTT. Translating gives CAWSVQDAGNTIYF.

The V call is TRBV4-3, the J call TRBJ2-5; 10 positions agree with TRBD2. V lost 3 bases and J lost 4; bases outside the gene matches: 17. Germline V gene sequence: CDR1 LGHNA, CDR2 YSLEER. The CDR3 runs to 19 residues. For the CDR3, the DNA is TGCGCCAGCAGCCATTCCTATCCCGGGCAGCGGGAGGGCCTAGAGACCCAGTACTTC. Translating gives CASSHSYPGQREGLETQYF.

The CDR3 nucleotides are TGTGCCAGCAGTATGTATTCCACCGGGGAGCTGTTTTTT. Its translation: CASSMYSTGELFF. The chain has TRBV6-1 and TRBJ2-2; D uncertain. V was trimmed by 5 bases and J by 4 bases, leaving 8 bases between them. CDR3 length equals 13 residues. In germline, CDR1 is MNHNS, CDR2 SASEGT.

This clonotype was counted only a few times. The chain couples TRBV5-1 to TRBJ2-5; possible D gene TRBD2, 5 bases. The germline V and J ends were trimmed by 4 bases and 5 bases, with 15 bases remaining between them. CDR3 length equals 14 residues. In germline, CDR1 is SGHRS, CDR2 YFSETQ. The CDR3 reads CASSGGRPLETQYF. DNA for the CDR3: TGCGCCAGCAGCGGAGGACGGCCCCTCGAGACCCAGTACTTC.